This TCR beta chain appears in the sequencing data of a study of blood T cell repertoires in COVID-19. On the study more broadly: The study drew acute and convalescent COVID-19 samples from the United States, Italy and Spain.

Germline CDR1 SGDLS, CDR2 YYNGEE. V was trimmed by 0 bases and J by 0 bases, leaving 5 bases between them. The CDR3 contains 14 residues. Original processing methods: Nucleated cell number was recorded as an estimate derived from reference gene primer amplification. TCRdb's copy holds only in-frame clones and misses some; the assay was immunoSEQ multiplex PCR. Clone size and the V and J calls come from that table; the DNA yielded D and trimming. The table has a few hundred thousand clones, approximately 91% seen once. Sequencing was done on a sample of PBMCs or T cells enriched from blood (not recorded which). The chain carries TRBV9 and TRBJ2-3, with no clear D. The TCR comes from an older woman who had recovered from COVID-19. The DNA of the CDR3 is TGTGCCAGCAGCGTAGAACAGAGCACAGATACGCAGTATTTT. Translation gives CASSVEQSTDTQYF.